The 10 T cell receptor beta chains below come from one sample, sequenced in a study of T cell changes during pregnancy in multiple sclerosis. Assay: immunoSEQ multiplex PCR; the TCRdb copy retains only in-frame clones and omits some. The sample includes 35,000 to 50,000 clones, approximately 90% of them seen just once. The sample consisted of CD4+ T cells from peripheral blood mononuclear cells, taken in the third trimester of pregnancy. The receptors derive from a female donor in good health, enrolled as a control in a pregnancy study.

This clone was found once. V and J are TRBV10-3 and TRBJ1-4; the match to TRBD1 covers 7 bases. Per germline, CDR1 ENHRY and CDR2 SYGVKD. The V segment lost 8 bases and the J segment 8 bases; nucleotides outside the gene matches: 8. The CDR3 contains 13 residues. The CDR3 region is CAISQGPEEKLFF. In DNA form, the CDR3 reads TGTGCCATCTCACAGGGGCCAGAGGAAAAACTGTTTTTT.

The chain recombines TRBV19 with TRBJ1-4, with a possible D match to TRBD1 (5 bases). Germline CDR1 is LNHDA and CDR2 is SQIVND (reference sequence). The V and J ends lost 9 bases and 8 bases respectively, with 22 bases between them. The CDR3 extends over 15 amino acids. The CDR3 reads CASRALGRLEEKLFF. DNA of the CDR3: TGTGCCAGCAGGGCATTAGGGAGACTAGAAGAAAAACTGTTTTTT.

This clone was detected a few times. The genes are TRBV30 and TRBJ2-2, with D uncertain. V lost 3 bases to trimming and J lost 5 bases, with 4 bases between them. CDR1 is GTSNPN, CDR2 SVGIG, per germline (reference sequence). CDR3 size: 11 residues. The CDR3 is CAWRYTGELFF. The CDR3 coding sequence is TGTGCCTGGAGGTATACCGGGGAGCTGTTTTTT.

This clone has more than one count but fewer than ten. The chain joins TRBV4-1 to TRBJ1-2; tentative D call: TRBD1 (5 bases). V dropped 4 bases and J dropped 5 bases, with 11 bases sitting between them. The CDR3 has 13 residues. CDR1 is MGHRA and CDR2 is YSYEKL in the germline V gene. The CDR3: CASSPRGIYGYTF. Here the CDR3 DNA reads TGCGCCAGCAGCCCCCGGGGGATTTATGGCTACACCTTC.

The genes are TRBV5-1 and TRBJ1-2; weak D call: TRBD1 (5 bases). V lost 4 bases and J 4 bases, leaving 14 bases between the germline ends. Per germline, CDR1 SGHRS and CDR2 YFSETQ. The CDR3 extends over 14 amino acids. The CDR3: CASSPTGDRYGYTF. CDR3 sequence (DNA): TGCGCCAGCAGCCCCACAGGAGATCGCTATGGCTACACCTTC.

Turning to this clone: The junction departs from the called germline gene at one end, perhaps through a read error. The CDR3 nucleotides are TGTGCTAGCAGCCCACAGTCGAACACCGGGGAGCTGTTTTTT. It translates to CASSPQSNTGELFF. The chain carries TRBV7-7 and TRBJ2-2; D is undetermined. The germline gives CDR1 SSHAT, CDR2 FNYEAQ (reference sequence). CDR3 length: 14 amino acids.

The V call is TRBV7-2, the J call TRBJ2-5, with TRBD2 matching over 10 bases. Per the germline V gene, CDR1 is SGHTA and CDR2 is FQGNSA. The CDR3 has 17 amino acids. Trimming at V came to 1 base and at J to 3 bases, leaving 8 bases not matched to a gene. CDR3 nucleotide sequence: TGTGCCAGCAGCTTAGGTTATTCAGCGGGAGGGAAAGAGACCCAGTACTTC. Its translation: CASSLGYSAGGKETQYF. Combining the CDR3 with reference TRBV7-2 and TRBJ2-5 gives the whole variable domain GAGVSQSPSNKVTEKGKDVELRCDPISGHTALYWYRQSLGQGLEFLIYFQGNSAPDKSGLPSDRFSAERTGGSVSTLTIQRTQQEDSAVYLCASSLGYSAGGKETQYFGPGTRLLVL.

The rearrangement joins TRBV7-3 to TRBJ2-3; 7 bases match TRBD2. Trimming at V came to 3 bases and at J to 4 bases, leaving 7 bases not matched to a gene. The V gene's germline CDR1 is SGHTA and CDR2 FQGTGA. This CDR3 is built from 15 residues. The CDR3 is CASSFGGSGADTQYF. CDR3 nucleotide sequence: TGTGCCAGCAGCTTCGGCGGGAGTGGCGCAGATACGCAGTATTTT.

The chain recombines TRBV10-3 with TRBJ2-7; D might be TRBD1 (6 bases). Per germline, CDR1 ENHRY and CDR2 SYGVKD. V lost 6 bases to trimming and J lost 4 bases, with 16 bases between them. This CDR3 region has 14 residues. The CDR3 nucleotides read TGTGCCATCAGGGTGGACAGCTCGTCTTACGAGCAGTACTTC. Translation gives CAIRVDSSSYEQYF.

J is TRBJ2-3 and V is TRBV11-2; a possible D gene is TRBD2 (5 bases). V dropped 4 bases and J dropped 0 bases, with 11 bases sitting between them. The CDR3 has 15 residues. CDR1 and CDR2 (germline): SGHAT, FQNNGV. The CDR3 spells CASSSSGPSTDTQYF. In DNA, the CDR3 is TGTGCCAGCAGCTCGAGCGGACCGAGCACAGATACGCAGTATTTT.